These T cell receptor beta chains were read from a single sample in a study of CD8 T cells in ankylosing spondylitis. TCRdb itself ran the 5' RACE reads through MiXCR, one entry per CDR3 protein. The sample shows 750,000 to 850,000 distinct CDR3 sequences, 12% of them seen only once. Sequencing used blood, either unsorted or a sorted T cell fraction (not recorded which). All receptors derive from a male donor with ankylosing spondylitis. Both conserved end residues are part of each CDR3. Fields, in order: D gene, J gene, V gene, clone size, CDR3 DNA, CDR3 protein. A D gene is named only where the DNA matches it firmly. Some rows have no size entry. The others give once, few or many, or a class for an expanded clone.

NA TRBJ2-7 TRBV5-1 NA TGCGCCAGCAGCTTGGGCGGTAGCGGAACCTACGAGCAGTACTTC CASSLGGSGTYEQYF
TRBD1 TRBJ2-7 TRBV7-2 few TGTGCCAGCAGCCCTATGGGACAGGATCTTCCCTACGAGCAGTACTTC CASSPMGQDLPYEQYF
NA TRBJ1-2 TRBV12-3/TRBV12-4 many TGTGCCAGCAGTTTAGGCAGCCTAGGGGTATATGGCTACACCTTC CASSLGSLGVYGYTF
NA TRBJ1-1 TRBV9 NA TGTGCCAGCAGCGTTGAGACGGAGGGTGAAGCTTTCTTT CASSVETEGEAFF
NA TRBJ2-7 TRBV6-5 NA TGTGCCAGCAGCAGCTTCACCTACGAGCAGTACTTC CASSSFTYEQYF
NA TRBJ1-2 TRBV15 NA TGTGCCACCAGCAGAGATTACGGGTCATATGGCTACACCTTC CATSRDYGSYGYTF
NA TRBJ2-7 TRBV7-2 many TGTGCCAGCAGCTTTCTTGGGGGATACGAGCAGTACTTC CASSFLGGYEQYF
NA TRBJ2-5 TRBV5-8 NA TGTGCCAGCAGCCACGGCCTCCAGGGCGAGACCCAGTACTTC CASSHGLQGETQYF
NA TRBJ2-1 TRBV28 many TGTGCCAGCAGAAGGGGGGGACAGTACCTCTACAATGAGCAGTTCTTC CASRRGGQYLYNEQFF
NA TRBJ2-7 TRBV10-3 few TGTGCCATCAGTGAACAACCAGCCTACGAGCAGTACTTC CAISEQPAYEQYF
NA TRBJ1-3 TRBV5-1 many TGCGCCAGCAGCTTGGAAGGGGGAGCTGGAAACACCATATATTTT CASSLEGGAGNTIYF
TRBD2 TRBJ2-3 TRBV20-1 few TGCAGTGCTACAAACCTAGCGGGGGGGCTCACAGATACGCAGTATTTT CSATNLAGGLTDTQYF
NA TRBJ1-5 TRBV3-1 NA TGTGCCAGCAGCTCCGACGCCCAGCCCCAGCATTTT CASSSDAQPQHF
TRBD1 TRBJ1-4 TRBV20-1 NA TGCAGTGCTAGAGATCCCAGGGGGGGTAATGAAAAACTGTTTTTT CSARDPRGGNEKLFF
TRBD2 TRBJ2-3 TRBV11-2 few TGTGCCAGCAGCTTAGATCCACTAGCGGGGGGATCGCAGTATTTT CASSLDPLAGGSQYF
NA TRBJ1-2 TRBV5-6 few TGTGCCAGCAGCTTGGGGTCGGCAGGGGCTAACTATGGCTACACCTTC CASSLGSAGANYGYTF
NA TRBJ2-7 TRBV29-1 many TGCAGCGTTGTGTGGGACTTCAACACCTACGAGCAGTACTTC CSVVWDFNTYEQYF
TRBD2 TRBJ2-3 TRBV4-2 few TGTGCCAGCAGCCAAGATCCGAGCGGGGGGGCCGTTTCTTTAACAGATACGCAGTATTTT CASSQDPSGGAVSLTDTQYF
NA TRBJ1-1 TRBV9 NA TGTGCCAGCAGCGTAGTGTCCGGGGTAAGGAGTAATGAAGCTTTCTTT CASSVVSGVRSNEAFF
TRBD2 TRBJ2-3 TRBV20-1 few TGCAGTGCCTCAGCGGGAGGGGGGGAAGATACGCAGTATTTT CSASAGGGEDTQYF
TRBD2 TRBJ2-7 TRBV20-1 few TGCAGTGCTAGGGCTAGCGGGGGCCCTTCCTACGAGCAGTACTTC CSARASGGPSYEQYF
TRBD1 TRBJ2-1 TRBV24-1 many TGTGCCACCGGAGTAAGACAGGGGGCTACGAATGAGCAGTTCTTC CATGVRQGATNEQFF
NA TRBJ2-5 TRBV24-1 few TGTGCCACCAGTGACCCTCACGGGACAACCCAAGAGACCCAGTACTTC CATSDPHGTTQETQYF
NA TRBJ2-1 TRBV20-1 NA TGCAGTGCTAGAGATCATCGGGCCTTCTACAATGAGCAGTTCTTC CSARDHRAFYNEQFF
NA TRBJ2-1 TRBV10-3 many TGTGCCATCAGGAGCCAGGGGGGTTCCTACAATGAGCAGTTCTTC CAIRSQGGSYNEQFF
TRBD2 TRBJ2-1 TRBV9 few TGTGCCAGCAGTAGCCGAGCGGGAGATTACAATGAGCAGTTCTTC CASSSRAGDYNEQFF
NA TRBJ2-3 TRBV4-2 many TGTGCCAGCAGCCAAGGGAGGGGGCAGAGCACAGATACGCAGTATTTT CASSQGRGQSTDTQYF
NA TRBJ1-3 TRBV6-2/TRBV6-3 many TGTGCCAGCACGGACGGCTCTGGAAACACCATATATTTT CASTDGSGNTIYF
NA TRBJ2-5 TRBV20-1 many TGCAGTGCCAAAAACTCCAGGGGCCTGCAAGAGACCCAGTACTTC CSAKNSRGLQETQYF
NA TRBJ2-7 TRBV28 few TGTGCCAGCACCGCAGGGGTCTCCTACGAGCAGTACTTC CASTAGVSYEQYF
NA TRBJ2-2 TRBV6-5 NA TGTGCCAGCAGTTACGAGAGGGTGTCCGGGGAGCTGTTTTTT CASSYERVSGELFF
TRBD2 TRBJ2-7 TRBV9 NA TGTGCCAGCAGCGTAGGAGGGACTACGTACGAGCAGTACTTC CASSVGGTTYEQYF
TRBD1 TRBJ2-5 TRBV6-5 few TGTGCCAGCAGTTACGACAGGGAAGAGACCCAGTACTTC CASSYDREETQYF
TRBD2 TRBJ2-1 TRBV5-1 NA TGCGCCAGCAGCTTACTAGCGGAGACCTCCTACAATGAGCAGTTCTTC CASSLLAETSYNEQFF
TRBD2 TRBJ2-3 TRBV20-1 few TGCAGTGCTAGAGATTCAACGGGGGGTACGCAGTATTTT CSARDSTGGTQYF
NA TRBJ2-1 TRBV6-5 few TGTGCCAGCAGTTACTCTTTTGGCGAGAGAGACAGCTCCTACAATGAGCAGTTCTTC CASSYSFGERDSSYNEQFF
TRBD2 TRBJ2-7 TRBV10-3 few TGTGCCATCGGTGGGGATAGCGGGGTTGCCTACGAGCAGTACTTC CAIGGDSGVAYEQYF
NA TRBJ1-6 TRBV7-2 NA TGTGCCAGCAGCTTAGGGCAGGGCCTCAATAATTCACCCCTCCACTTT CASSLGQGLNNSPLHF
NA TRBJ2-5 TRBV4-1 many TGCGCCAGCAGCCGAGGGGGACGAGAGACCCAGTACTTC CASSRGGRETQYF
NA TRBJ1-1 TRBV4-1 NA TGCGCCAGCAGCATCGGATGGGGGAACACTGAAGCTTTCTTT CASSIGWGNTEAFF
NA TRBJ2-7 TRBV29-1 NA TGCAGCGTTGTAGTCCCCCGGGATTTCTACGAGCAGTACTTC CSVVVPRDFYEQYF
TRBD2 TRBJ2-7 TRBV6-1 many TGTGCCACCCGGGCTAGCGGGACCTACGAGCAGTACTTC CATRASGTYEQYF
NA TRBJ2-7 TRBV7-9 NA TGTGCCAAGGCGGAACTAAGCTCCTACGAGCAGTACTTC CAKAELSSYEQYF
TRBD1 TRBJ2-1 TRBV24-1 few TGTGCCACCGGGACAGGGGGAGTCTATGAGCAGTTCTTC CATGTGGVYEQFF
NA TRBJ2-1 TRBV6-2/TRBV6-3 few TGTGCCGGCCGAGGGAGCTCCTACAATGAGCAGTTCTTC CAGRGSSYNEQFF